This T cell receptor beta chain is drawn from a study of CD4 T cells in relation to SARS-CoV-2 and coronaviruses. The wider study: PBMCs were cultured with antigen for roughly 11 days before TCR beta sequencing. No peptide or an HIV-1 Nef peptide pool served as negative control.

The CDR3 has 13 residues. CDR1 and CDR2 from the germline V gene are SGHRS and YFSETQ. The V end was cut by 2 bases, the J end by 3 bases, with 9 bases between. Note on this clone: Its matching antigen is unknown.

Using immunoSEQ multiplex PCR, the repertoire was profiled, and TCRdb retains in-frame clones only, with some absent. The sample carries over 15,000 clones, about 80% recorded once. The unexposed donors gave CD4+ T cells in 2011-2018, prior to COVID-19. The cells were cultured for under twelve days before CD4+ T cells were isolated. Cells permitting, SARS-CoV-2 S/N and four cold-coronavirus spikes were tested on unexposed-donor CD4+ T cells. PBMCs were plated at a few million per well in IL-2-containing medium. The source material was CD4+ T cells from PBMCs, cultured in vitro. This sequence originates from a human donor in good health. V and J are TRBV5-1 and TRBJ2-7, with D possibly being TRBD2 (6 bases). The CDR3 DNA follows: TGCGCCAGCAGCTTCGGAGGGGTCTACGAGCAGTACTTC. This codes for CASSFGGVYEQYF. The full variable domain, rest sourced from reference TRBV5-1 and TRBJ2-7, is KAGVTQTPRYLIKTRGQQVTLSCSPISGHRSVSWYQQTPGQGLQFLFEYFSETQRNKGNFPGRFSGRQFSNSRSEMNVSTLELGDSALYLCASSFGGVYEQYFGPGTRLTVT.